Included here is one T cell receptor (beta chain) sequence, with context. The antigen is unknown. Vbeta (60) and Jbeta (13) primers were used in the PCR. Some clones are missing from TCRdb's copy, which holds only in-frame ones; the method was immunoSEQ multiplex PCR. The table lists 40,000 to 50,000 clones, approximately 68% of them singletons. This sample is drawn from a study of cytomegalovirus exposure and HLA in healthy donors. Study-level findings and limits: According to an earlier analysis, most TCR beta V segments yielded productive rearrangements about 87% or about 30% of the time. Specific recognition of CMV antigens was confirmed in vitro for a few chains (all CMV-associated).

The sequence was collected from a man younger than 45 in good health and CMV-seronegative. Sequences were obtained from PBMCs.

CDR3 coding DNA: TGTGCTAGTGGTTCCCCCAGGGAGCAGTACTTC. Translation gives CASGSPREQYF. The rearrangement uses TRBV12-5 and TRBJ2-7; D ambiguous. CDR1 LGHNT and CDR2 FRNRAP come from the germline V gene. This CDR3 is built from 11 residues. Trimming pared 4 bases from V and 7 bases from J, leaving 8 bases between. The complete variable domain, with remaining parts taken from reference TRBV12-5 and TRBJ2-7, reads DARVTQTPRHKVTEMGQEVTMRCQPILGHNTVFWYRQTMMQGLELLAYFRNRAPLDDSGMPKDRFSAEMPDATLATLKIQPSEPRDSAVYFCASGSPREQYFGPGTRLTVT.